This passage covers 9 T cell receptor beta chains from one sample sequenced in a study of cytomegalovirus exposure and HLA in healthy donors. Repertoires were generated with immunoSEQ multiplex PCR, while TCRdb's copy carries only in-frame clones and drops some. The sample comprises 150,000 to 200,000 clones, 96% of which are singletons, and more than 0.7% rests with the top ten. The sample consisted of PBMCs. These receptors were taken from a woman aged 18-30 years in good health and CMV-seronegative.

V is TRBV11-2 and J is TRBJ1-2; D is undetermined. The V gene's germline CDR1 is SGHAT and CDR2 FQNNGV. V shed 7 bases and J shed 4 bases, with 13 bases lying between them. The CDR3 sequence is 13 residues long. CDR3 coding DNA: TGTGCCAGCACCCTATTAGGCGGCTATGGCTACACCTTC. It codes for CASTLLGGYGYTF.

The CDR3 sequence: CASSRRKTEAFF. The CDR3 bases are TGTGCCAGCAGCCGGAGGAAGACTGAAGCTTTCTTT. The rearrangement uses TRBV13 and TRBJ1-1; D is unresolved. V lost 5 bases to trimming and J lost 5 bases, with 9 bases between them. This CDR3 is built from 12 residues. The V gene's germline CDR1 is PRHDT and CDR2 FYEKMQ (reference sequence).

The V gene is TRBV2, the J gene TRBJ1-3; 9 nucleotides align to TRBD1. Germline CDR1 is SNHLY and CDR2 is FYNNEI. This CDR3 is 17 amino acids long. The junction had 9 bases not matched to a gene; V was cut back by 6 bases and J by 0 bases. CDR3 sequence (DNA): TGTGCCAGCAGCGATACAGGGGGCCAAGACTCTGGAAACACCATATATTTT. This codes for CASSDTGGQDSGNTIYF.

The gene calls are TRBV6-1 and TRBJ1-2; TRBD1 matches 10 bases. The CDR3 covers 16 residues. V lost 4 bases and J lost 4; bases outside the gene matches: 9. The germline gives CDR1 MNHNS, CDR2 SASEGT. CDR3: CASSVDRGILGYGYTF. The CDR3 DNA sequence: TGTGCCAGCAGTGTGGACAGGGGGATTTTAGGCTATGGCTACACCTTC.

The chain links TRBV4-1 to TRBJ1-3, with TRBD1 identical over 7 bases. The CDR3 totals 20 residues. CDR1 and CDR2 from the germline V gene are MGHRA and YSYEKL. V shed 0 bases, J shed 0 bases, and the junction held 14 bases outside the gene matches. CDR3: CASSQDRSYPGQTSGNTIYF. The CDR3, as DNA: TGCGCCAGCAGCCAAGATCGATCGTACCCGGGACAGACCTCTGGAAACACCATATATTTT.

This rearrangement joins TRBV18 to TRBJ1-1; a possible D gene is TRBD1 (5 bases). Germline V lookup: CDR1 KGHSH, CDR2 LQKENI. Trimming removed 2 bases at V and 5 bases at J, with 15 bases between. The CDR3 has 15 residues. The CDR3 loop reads CASSPLEGLETEAFF. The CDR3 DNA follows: TGTGCCAGCTCACCATTGGAGGGGCTGGAAACTGAAGCTTTCTTT.

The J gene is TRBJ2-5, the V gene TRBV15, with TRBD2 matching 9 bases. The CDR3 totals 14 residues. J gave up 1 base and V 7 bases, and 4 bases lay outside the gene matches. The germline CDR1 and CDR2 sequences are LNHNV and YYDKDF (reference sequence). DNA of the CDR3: TGTGCCACCACCAGCGGGGGGACCCAAGAGACCCAGTACTTC. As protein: CATTSGGTQETQYF. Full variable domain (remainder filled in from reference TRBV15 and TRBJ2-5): DAMVIQNPRYQVTQFGKPVTLSCSQTLNHNVMYWYQQKSSQAPKLLFHYYDKDFNNEADTPDNFQSRRPNTSFCFLDIRSPGLGDTAMYLCATTSGGTQETQYFGPGTRLLVL.

Here the CDR3 reads CASSLLLAGQSTDTQYF. CDR3 in DNA: TGTGCCAGCAGCCTCCTACTAGCGGGGCAGAGCACAGATACGCAGTATTTT. This sequence joins TRBV7-2 and TRBJ2-3; 10 positions match TRBD2. Germline V CDR1 and CDR2: SGHTA, FQGNSA. The CDR3 totals 17 residues. The V segment lost 5 bases and the J segment 0 bases; nucleotides outside the gene matches: 8.

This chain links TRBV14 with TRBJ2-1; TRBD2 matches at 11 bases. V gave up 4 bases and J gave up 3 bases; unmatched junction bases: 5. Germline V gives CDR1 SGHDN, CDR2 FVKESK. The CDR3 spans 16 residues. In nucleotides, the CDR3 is TGTGCCAGCAGCCTCCTAGCGGGGGGCCGCTACAATGAGCAGTTCTTC. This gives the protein CASSLLAGGRYNEQFF.